These T cell receptor beta chains were read from a single sample in a study of T-cell memory formation after mild COVID-19. TCRdb passed the 5' RACE reads through MiXCR, listing each CDR3 protein once. Here the sample spans fewer than 350,000 distinct CDR3 sequences, 13% to 15% being singletons. Sequencing input: PBMCs or a T cell subset sorted from them (not recorded which). These receptors were taken from a man aged 18 to 35 who had mild COVID-19 (a few samples of this study predate the infection). Cell type and time point are not known. The CDR3 runs from the conserved cysteine through the conserved F or W. Each record gives: CDR3 protein, CDR3 DNA, D gene, V gene, clone size, J gene. The D gene is left open where the match is weak. A row's size may be missing; if present it is once, few, many or a size class.

CASSHSTSGGAREQYF	TGTGCCAGCAGCCATTCTACTAGCGGGGGGGCACGCGAGCAGTACTTC	TRBD2	TRBV3-1	few	TRBJ2-7
CASRQGELPSANYGYTF	TGTGCCAGCAGGCAGGGAGAGTTACCCTCAGCTAACTATGGCTACACCTTC	NA	TRBV6-5	NA	TRBJ1-2
CASSSAGSRGETQYF	TGTGCCAGCAGCTCCGCGGGTAGCCGGGGAGAGACCCAGTACTTC	NA	TRBV5-4	NA	TRBJ2-5
CASSASRGNYGYTF	TGTGCCAGCAGCGCTAGCAGGGGTAACTATGGCTACACCTTC	NA	TRBV7-9	few	TRBJ1-2
CASTMRRNEQFF	TGTGCCAGCACCATGAGACGGAATGAGCAGTTCTTC	NA	TRBV11-2	NA	TRBJ2-1
CASSSEAREAFF	TGTGCCAGCAGCTCCGAAGCTCGTGAAGCTTTCTTT	NA	TRBV7-9	few	TRBJ1-1
CASSYEDRGRETQYF	TGTGCCAGCAGTTACGAGGACAGGGGTAGGGAGACCCAGTACTTC	TRBD1	TRBV6-6	NA	TRBJ2-5
CSARDPASLPTYNEQFF	TGCAGTGCTAGAGATCCGGCCAGCCTACCCACCTACAATGAGCAGTTCTTC	NA	TRBV20-1	few	TRBJ2-1
CASSPRGQANEKLFF	TGTGCCAGCAGTCCTAGGGGACAGGCTAATGAAAAACTGTTTTTT	TRBD1	TRBV7-8	NA	TRBJ1-4
CSARKQGGTEAFF	TGCAGTGCTAGAAAACAGGGAGGAACTGAAGCTTTCTTT	NA	TRBV20-1	few	TRBJ1-1
CASSQSPGSPADTQYF	TGCGCCAGCAGCCAATCTCCGGGTAGCCCCGCAGATACGCAGTATTTT	NA	TRBV4-1	few	TRBJ2-3
CASSFGKPIRGTGELFF	TGTGCCAGCAGCTTTGGAAAACCAATCCGAGGCACCGGGGAGCTGTTTTTT	NA	TRBV5-8	NA	TRBJ2-2
CAMEGGSPGNTIYF	TGTGCCATGGAGGGGGGCAGCCCTGGAAACACCATATATTTT	NA	TRBV12-3/TRBV12-4	NA	TRBJ1-3
CASSEGQGAGYF	TGCGCCAGCAGTGAAGGCCAGGGGGCAGGTTATTTT	TRBD1	TRBV10-1	few	TRBJ2-3
CASNQLGPQETQYF	TGTGCCAGCAACCAACTAGGGCCCCAAGAGACCCAGTACTTC	NA	TRBV6-2/TRBV6-3	NA	TRBJ2-5
CASSTFGTRIAKNIQYF	TGTGCCAGCAGCACATTCGGGACACGAATAGCCAAAAACATTCAGTACTTC	NA	TRBV7-2	many	TRBJ2-4
CASSSTGGAKNIQYF	TGTGCCAGCAGTTCGACAGGGGGGGCCAAAAACATTCAGTACTTC	TRBD1	TRBV12-3/TRBV12-4	few	TRBJ2-4
CASSLGTPGLNEQFF	TGCGCCAGCAGCTTAGGCACCCCCGGGCTCAATGAGCAGTTCTTC	NA	TRBV5-1	NA	TRBJ2-1
CSVGLAGGPDTQYF	TGCAGCGTGGGACTAGCGGGCGGGCCAGATACGCAGTATTTT	TRBD2	TRBV29-1	few	TRBJ2-3
CASSPEYIGGELFF	TGCGCCAGCAGTCCGGAGTACATCGGCGGGGAGCTGTTTTTT	NA	TRBV4-3	NA	TRBJ2-2
CASSPTGTGEGYTF	TGTGCCAGCTCACCGACCGGGACAGGGGAAGGCTACACCTTC	TRBD1	TRBV18	few	TRBJ1-2
CASSLDVDEQFF	TGTGCCAGCAGCTTAGACGTGGATGAGCAGTTCTTC	NA	TRBV11-2	few	TRBJ2-1
CASSMDRRGVNTEAFF	TGCGCCAGCAGCATGGACCGACGGGGCGTGAACACTGAAGCTTTCTTT	NA	TRBV5-1	NA	TRBJ1-1
CASSLTGRGLPSDTEAFF	TGTGCCAGCAGCCTCACAGGGAGGGGCCTCCCTTCGGACACTGAAGCTTTCTTT	NA	TRBV4-2	few	TRBJ1-1
CASSPGSYNYGYTF	TGTGCCAGCAGCCCCGGCAGCTACAACTATGGCTACACCTTC	NA	TRBV7-8	NA	TRBJ1-2
CASRSTGADTQYF	TGTGCCAGCAGGTCCACAGGGGCAGATACGCAGTATTTT	TRBD1	TRBV7-9	few	TRBJ2-3
CASSPLGSNHGYTF	TGCGCCAGCAGCCCCCTGGGAAGTAACCATGGCTACACCTTC	NA	TRBV5-1	few	TRBJ1-2
CASSQVVGYSNSPLHF	TGCGCCAGCAGCCAAGTAGTAGGGTATTCTAATTCACCCCTCCACTTT	NA	TRBV4-3	few	TRBJ1-6
CSALNGVGNGYTF	TGCAGTGCCCTCAACGGTGTGGGTAACGGCTACACCTTC	NA	TRBV20-1	NA	TRBJ1-2
CASSGGLGQGTNYGYTF	TGTGCCAGCAGCGGAGGACTTGGGCAGGGGACTAACTATGGCTACACCTTC	NA	TRBV9	NA	TRBJ1-2
CSAYRVAKNIQYF	TGCAGTGCTTATAGGGTAGCCAAAAACATTCAGTACTTC	NA	TRBV20-1	NA	TRBJ2-4
CAWSEGSDTQYF	TGTGCCTGGTCGGAAGGATCAGATACGCAGTATTTT	NA	TRBV30	many	TRBJ2-3
CASRPSGAGANTEAFF	TGTGCCAGCAGACCGTCGGGGGCAGGGGCGAACACTGAAGCTTTCTTT	NA	TRBV7-9	few	TRBJ1-1
CASSLRTENQPQHF	TGTGCCAGCAGTTTGAGGACAGAGAATCAGCCCCAGCATTTT	NA	TRBV12-3/TRBV12-4	few	TRBJ1-5